Listed here is a single T cell receptor beta chain. CDR3 length: 14 amino acids. The J segment lost 7 bases and the V segment lost 8 bases, leaving 12 bases of the junction unmatched. CDR1 and CDR2 from the germline V gene are MNHEY and SMNVEV (reference sequence). These data come from a study of blood T cell repertoires in COVID-19. Overall study: The United States, Italy and Spain supplied acute and convalescent COVID-19 samples. T cells, B-cell-depleted T cells, or PBMCs provided the cDNA or gDNA that served as material.

Original methodology: Reference gene primer amplification gave estimated nucleated cell counts. Using immunoSEQ multiplex PCR, the repertoire was profiled, and TCRdb retains in-frame clones only, with some absent. V and J calls and clone size come straight from that table; D and trimming were deduced from the DNA. Counted here are more than 55,000 clones, around 84% occurring once; the ten biggest clones make up 8% to 10%. The receptor was isolated from a woman older than 75 with acute or convalescent COVID-19. V gene TRBV27 combines with J gene TRBJ2-3; 7 nucleotides line up with TRBD1. Material: peripheral blood. The CDR3 nucleotides read TGTGCCAGCGGACGGGACAGTACAACAAATACGCAGTATTTT. This gives the protein CASGRDSTTNTQYF.